This T cell receptor (beta chain) is from a study of blood T cell repertoires in COVID-19. Study at large: Specimens from acute and convalescent COVID-19 originated in the United States, Italy and Spain. In each case, the material was cDNA or gDNA derived from T cells, B-cell-depleted T cells, or PBMCs.

Original analysis: Researchers report that nucleated cell counts were estimated from reference gene primer amplification. The table came from immunoSEQ multiplex PCR; TCRdb's copy has only in-frame clones and leaves some out. That table is the source of V, J and clone size, and D and trimming were worked out from the DNA. The data hold some 110,000 clones, with around 90% observed a single time. CDR3 length: 14 residues. J gave up 4 bases and V 5 bases, and 6 bases lay outside the gene matches. Germline V CDR1 and CDR2: MNHNY, SVGAGI (reference sequence). Sequencing was carried out using peripheral blood. The chain joins TRBV6-6 to TRBJ1-1, with 8 bases that match TRBD1. The receptor was derived from a human donor in a cohort sampled during active COVID-19. In DNA form, the CDR3 reads TGTGCCAGCAGTGCAACAGGGGGATTCACTGAAGCTTTCTTT. Protein: CASSATGGFTEAFF.